One and the same sample provided the 3 T cell receptor beta chains below, sequenced in a study of blood T cell repertoires in COVID-19. Some clones are missing from TCRdb's copy, which holds only in-frame ones; the method was immunoSEQ multiplex PCR. The table lists fewer than 350,000 clones, over 75% of them singletons. The sample consisted of peripheral blood. The receptor source for this set is a woman between 50 and 59 years old who had recovered from COVID-19.

This chain uses TRBV7-2 with TRBJ1-5; TRBD1 matches 9 bases. V was clipped by 3 bases and J by 6 bases; unmatched bases: 9. The V gene's germline CDR1 is SGHTA and CDR2 FQGNSA. The CDR3 sequence is 16 residues long. CDR3 loop: CASSFSSPGQGQPQHF. The CDR3, as DNA: TGTGCCAGCAGCTTCTCCTCACCGGGACAGGGTCAGCCCCAGCATTTT.

In DNA form, the CDR3 reads TGTGCCAGCAGTTGGGGGGTTTTGGAGCCCCAGCATTTT. Translation: CASSWGVLEPQHF. The rearrangement links TRBV28 to TRBJ1-5; D perhaps matches TRBD1 (5 bases). Looked up from germline, CDR1 is MDHEN and CDR2 is SYDVKM. This CDR3 region has 13 residues. V lost 4 bases and J 8 bases, leaving 12 bases between the germline ends.

V gene TRBV7-2 combines with J gene TRBJ2-3; 7 nucleotides line up with TRBD1. The CDR3 contains 15 residues. Germline values: CDR1 SGHTA, CDR2 FQGNSA. The trim removed 1 base at V and 6 bases at J, leaving 7 bases unmatched. The CDR3 loop reads CASSLGQGKGDTQYF. The CDR3 coding sequence is TGTGCCAGCAGCTTAGGACAGGGAAAAGGGGATACGCAGTATTTT.